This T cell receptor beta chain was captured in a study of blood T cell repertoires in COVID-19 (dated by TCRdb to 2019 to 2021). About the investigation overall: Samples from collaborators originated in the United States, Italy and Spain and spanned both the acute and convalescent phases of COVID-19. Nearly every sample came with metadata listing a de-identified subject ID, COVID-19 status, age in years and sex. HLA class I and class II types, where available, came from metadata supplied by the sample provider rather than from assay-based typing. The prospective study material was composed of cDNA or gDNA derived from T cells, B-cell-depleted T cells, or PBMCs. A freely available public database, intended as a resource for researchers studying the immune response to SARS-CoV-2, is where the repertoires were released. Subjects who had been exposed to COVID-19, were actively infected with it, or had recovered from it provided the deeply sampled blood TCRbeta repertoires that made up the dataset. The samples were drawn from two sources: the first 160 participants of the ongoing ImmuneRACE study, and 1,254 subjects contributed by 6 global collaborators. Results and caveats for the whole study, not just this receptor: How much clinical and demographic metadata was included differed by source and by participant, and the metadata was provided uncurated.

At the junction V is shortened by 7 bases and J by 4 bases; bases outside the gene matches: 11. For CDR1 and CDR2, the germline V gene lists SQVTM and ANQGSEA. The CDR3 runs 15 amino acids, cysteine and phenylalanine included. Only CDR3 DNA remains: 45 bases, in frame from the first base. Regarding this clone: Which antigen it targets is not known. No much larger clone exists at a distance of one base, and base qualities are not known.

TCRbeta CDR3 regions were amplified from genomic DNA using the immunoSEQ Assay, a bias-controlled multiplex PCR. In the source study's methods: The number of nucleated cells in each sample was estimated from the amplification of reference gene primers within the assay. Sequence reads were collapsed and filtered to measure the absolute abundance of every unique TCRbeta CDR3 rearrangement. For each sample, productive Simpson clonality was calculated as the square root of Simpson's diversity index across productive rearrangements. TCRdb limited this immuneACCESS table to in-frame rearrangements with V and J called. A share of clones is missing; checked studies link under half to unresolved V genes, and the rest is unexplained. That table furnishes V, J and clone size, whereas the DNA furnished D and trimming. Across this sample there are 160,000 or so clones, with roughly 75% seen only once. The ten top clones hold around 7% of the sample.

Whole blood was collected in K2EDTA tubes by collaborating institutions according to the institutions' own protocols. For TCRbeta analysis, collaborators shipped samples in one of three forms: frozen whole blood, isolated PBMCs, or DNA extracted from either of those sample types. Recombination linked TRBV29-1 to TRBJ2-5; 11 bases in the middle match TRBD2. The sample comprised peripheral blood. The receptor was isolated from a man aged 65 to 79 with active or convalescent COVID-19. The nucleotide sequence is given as TGCAGCGCTCCGGCGACTAGCGGGGCTAGAGAGACCCAGTACTTC. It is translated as CSAPATSGARETQYF.